The entry that follows covers one TCR beta chain sequence. The antigen is unknown. The CDR3 runs 14 residues. Germline loops: CDR1 WSHSY, CDR2 SAAADI. The V segment lost 7 bases and the J segment 0 bases; nucleotides outside the gene matches: 3. This entry belongs to a study of shared clonotypes between healthy human individuals. Study background: CD4 naive cells filled three plates per donor, CD4 memory three, CD8 naive two and CD8 memory one. Findings of the study overall: Relative to their counterparts shared across all four donors, non-shared clonotypes exhibited diminished generation probabilities.

Only in-frame clones appear in the TCRdb table, and some are missing; sequencing was by immunoSEQ multiplex PCR. Of about 580,000 clones listed, 95% to 98% are singletons. As defined, naive CD8 cells were CD45RO-negative and positively selected for CCR7, with terminally differentiated effector memory CD45RA+ cells excluded. The sequence was obtained from a man aged 30 to 45 in good health. The sequenced material came from naive CD8+ T cells sorted from blood. The chain carries TRBV10-2 and TRBJ2-1; the match to TRBD1 covers 7 bases. CDR3 protein: CASKTGSSYNEQFF. DNA of the CDR3: TGCGCCAGCAAGACAGGGAGCTCCTACAATGAGCAGTTCTTC.